Described below is a single T cell receptor (beta chain) sequence and its context. One junction end disagrees with the germline gene, perhaps due to a read error. Source study methods: From reference gene primer amplification, estimates of nucleated cell counts were derived. Sequenced by immunoSEQ multiplex PCR; TCRdb stores in-frame clones only, minus some. The D gene and trimming were derived from the DNA, and the V and J assignments and clone size from that table. The table includes around 82,000 clones, about 91% detected once. The sample belongs to a study of blood T cell repertoires in COVID-19. Across the whole study: Some COVID-19 samples were acute and others convalescent; all came from the United States, Italy and Spain. PBMCs, B-cell-depleted T cells, or T cells were the source of the cDNA or gDNA that made up the material.

CDR1 is LNHDA and CDR2 is SQIVND in the germline V gene (reference sequence). The CDR3 runs to 14 residues. This TCR derives from a man between 65 and 85 years old with active or convalescent COVID-19. The chain recombines TRBV19 with TRBJ1-5; 9 nucleotides agree with TRBD1. Sequenced sample: peripheral blood. CDR3 region: CASSLDRGDQPQHF. DNA for the CDR3: TGTGCCAGTAGTTTAGACAGGGGGGATCAGCCCCAGCATTTT.